The entry below describes one T cell receptor (beta chain). Its antigen is currently unknown. This sample was included in a study of T-cell memory formation after mild COVID-19. Study-level background: Largely, TCR clusters stayed within a single donor. Points from the study as a whole: The study detected some responding clones in pre-infection memory, suggesting cross-reactive memory joined.

Amplification by 5'RACE using constant-segment primers produced TCR alpha and TCR beta cDNA libraries that carried sample barcodes and UMIs. TCRdb independently ran MiXCR on the 5' RACE reads; one entry per CDR3 protein. The table shows 400,000 or so distinct CDR3 sequences, with around 19% occurring only once. The CDR3 spans 14 residues. With 2 bases removed from V and 6 bases from J, the gap between germline ends came to 10 bases. The germline CDR1 and CDR2 sequences are KGHDR and SFDVKD. The rearrangement joins TRBV24-1 to TRBJ1-5, with D uncertain. Sequenced input: PBMCs or a T cell subset sorted from them (not recorded which). The source is an adult woman who had mild COVID-19 (a few samples of this study predate the infection). Cell type and time point are not known. The CDR3 DNA reads TGTGCCACCAGTGATTCAAGAGGTCGTCAGCCCCAGCATTTT. Its protein is CATSDSRGRQPQHF.